Included here is one TCR beta chain sequence, with context. Authors' methods: Amplified reference gene primers provided the basis for estimating nucleated cell counts. Libraries were prepared by immunoSEQ multiplex PCR; TCRdb keeps only in-frame clonotypes and omits some of them. V, J and clone size reflect that table, while D and trimming were determined from the DNA. Here the sample spans some 340,000 clones, 80% to 90% being singletons. These data are taken from a study of blood T cell repertoires in COVID-19. Study-wide context: T cells, B-cell-depleted T cells, or PBMCs provided the cDNA or gDNA that served as material.

Germline values: CDR1 LGHNA, CDR2 YSLEER. This CDR3 is built from 16 residues. V trimming: 0 bases; J trimming: 9 bases; junction bases outside the gene matches: 10. Sequencing was done on a sample of peripheral blood. The receptor comes from a man between 25 and 39 years old with active or convalescent COVID-19. This sequence joins TRBV4-3 and TRBJ2-1; 8 bases fit TRBD2. The CDR3 loop is CASSQDFERELGEQFF. The CDR3 DNA is TGCGCCAGCAGCCAAGATTTCGAGCGGGAGTTGGGTGAGCAGTTCTTC.